The 25 T cell receptor beta chains listed next were all sequenced from one sample in a study of cytomegalovirus exposure and HLA in healthy donors. The PCR had 60 Vbeta and 13 Jbeta primers. Some clones are missing from TCRdb's copy, which holds only in-frame ones; the method was immunoSEQ multiplex PCR. This sample has about 31,000 clones, with about 70% found just once. The sample taken for sequencing was PBMCs. The receptors shown here come from a man in his forties in good health and CMV-seropositive.

The chain has TRBV29-1 and TRBJ2-3; TRBD1 is a possible D gene (5 bases). V was trimmed by 4 bases and J by 1 base, leaving 12 bases between them. The length of the CDR3 is 14 residues. The germline V gene encodes CDR1 SQVTM and CDR2 ANQGSEA. The CDR3 spells CSVVRTGGTDTQYF. CDR3 nucleotide sequence: TGCAGCGTTGTACGCACAGGAGGCACAGATACGCAGTATTTT.

The chain links TRBV29-1 to TRBJ2-7; D remains unclear. CDR1 SQVTM and CDR2 ANQGSEA come from the germline V gene. The V end lost 4 bases, the J end lost 1 base, and 11 bases lay between the germline ends. CDR3 length equals 13 residues. The CDR3 is CSVGQRSSYEQYF. CDR3 coding DNA: TGCAGCGTTGGGCAGAGGTCTTCCTACGAGCAGTACTTC.

The chain has TRBV2 and TRBJ2-2; a possible D gene is TRBD2 (6 bases). Germline assignment: CDR1 SNHLY and CDR2 FYNNEI. This CDR3 is 14 amino acids long. V shed 6 bases and J shed 6 bases, with 14 bases lying between them. This CDR3 is CASSRTGDAGELFF. CDR3 DNA sequence: TGTGCCAGCAGCCGTACGGGGGATGCCGGGGAGCTGTTTTTT.

This chain connects TRBV7-2 to TRBJ2-5; 8 positions match TRBD1. The V gene end was trimmed by 4 bases and the J gene end by 3 bases; junction bases not matched to a gene: 7. Germline CDR1 and CDR2: SGHTA and FQGNSA. The CDR3 is 15 amino acids. The CDR3 sequence: CASSSRDRPEETQYF. In DNA, the CDR3 is TGTGCCAGCAGCTCCCGGGACAGGCCCGAAGAGACCCAGTACTTC.

The CDR3 DNA sequence: TGTGCCAGCACCCCGGGGGGCAGGGCAGACACTGAAGCTTTCTTT. It codes for CASTPGGRADTEAFF. The chain employs TRBV5-4 and TRBJ1-1, with D possibly being TRBD1 (6 bases). Trimming shortened V by 6 bases and J by 3 bases, and 18 bases separated the two germline ends. The CDR3 is made up of 15 amino acids. CDR1 and CDR2 (germline): SGHNT, YYREEE (reference sequence).

The CDR3 bases are TGCAGTGCTCAGTTCCAAGAGACCCAGTACTTC. Protein: CSAQFQETQYF. The chain uses TRBV20-1 and TRBJ2-5; no reliable D call. In germline, CDR1 is DFQATT, CDR2 SNEGSKA (reference sequence). Trimming left V 5 bases short and J 1 base short, with 5 bases between. The CDR3 extends over 11 amino acids.

This rearrangement joins TRBV7-2 to TRBJ2-3, with D tentatively TRBD2 (5 bases). The germline V gene has CDR1 SGHTA and CDR2 FQGNSA. The CDR3 extends over 15 amino acids. V was cut by 2 bases and J by 1 base, with 10 bases left in between. CDR3 in amino acids: CASSLTGIGTDTQYF. CDR3 DNA: TGTGCCAGCAGCTTAACCGGGATAGGCACAGATACGCAGTATTTT.

J is TRBJ2-3 and V is TRBV7-7; D unclear. CDR3 length: 18 residues. Germline assignment: CDR1 SSHAT and CDR2 FNYEAQ (reference sequence). The V end was cut by 5 bases, the J end by 1 base, with 22 bases between. The CDR3 DNA is TGTGCCAGCAGCCCCAGCAATCCGGGTCCTTTACGCACAGATACGCAGTATTTT. Its translation: CASSPSNPGPLRTDTQYF.

The CDR3 region is CAITSGGRNEQFF. As DNA, the CDR3 is TGTGCCATCACTAGCGGGGGTCGCAATGAGCAGTTCTTC. J is TRBJ2-1 and V is TRBV10-3, with 10 bases that match TRBD2. CDR3 size: 13 residues. Germline loops: CDR1 ENHRY, CDR2 SYGVKD. Germline trimming cut 7 bases from V and 6 bases from J; bases unmatched to any gene: 3.

The chain recombines TRBV5-4 with TRBJ1-4; D unresolved. With 5 bases removed from V and 0 bases from J, the gap between germline ends came to 5 bases. The CDR3 covers 13 residues. Per the germline V gene, CDR1 is SGHNT and CDR2 is YYREEE (reference sequence). The CDR3 DNA sequence: TGTGCCAGCAGGCGTTCAACTAATGAAAAACTGTTTTTT. The encoded protein is CASRRSTNEKLFF.

This chain joins TRBV7-2 and TRBJ2-3; 7 bases agree with TRBD1. Trimming took 4 bases from V and 0 from J; bases not matched to a gene: 1. The CDR3 has 14 amino acids. Germline lookup yields CDR1 SGHTA and CDR2 FQGNSA. The CDR3 loop is CASSSDRSTDTQYF. The CDR3 nucleotides are TGTGCCAGCAGCTCGGACAGGAGCACAGATACGCAGTATTTT.

This clone has just one count. DNA for the CDR3: TGTGCCAGCAGTTTCGACAGGACCCCCTCCGAGCAGTACTTC. Translation: CASSFDRTPSEQYF. This chain joins TRBV7-2 and TRBJ2-7; a possible D gene is TRBD1 (6 bases). V gave up 6 bases and J gave up 6 bases, with 18 bases separating them. Germline V gives CDR1 SGHTA, CDR2 FQGNSA. The CDR3 runs to 14 residues.

The chain has TRBV2 and TRBJ2-3; TRBD2 might be the D (6 bases). V lost 6 bases and J 2 bases, leaving 9 bases between the germline ends. The CDR3 length is 13 residues. CDR1 is SNHLY, CDR2 FYNNEI, per germline. The CDR3 DNA reads as TGTGCCAGCAGGCGGGACCACACAGATACGCAGTATTTT. This codes for CASRRDHTDTQYF. Supplemented by reference TRBV2 and TRBJ2-3, the full variable domain reads EPEVTQTPSHQVTQMGQEVILRCVPISNHLYFYWYRQILGQKVEFLVSFYNNEISEKSEIFDDQFSVERPDGSNFTLKIRSTKLEDSAMYFCASRRDHTDTQYFGPGTRLTVL.

The J gene is TRBJ2-2, the V gene TRBV5-5; D not resolved. V was clipped by 2 bases and J by 6 bases, with 8 bases between them. This CDR3 contains 13 residues. CDR1 and CDR2 (germline): SGHKS, YYEKEE (reference sequence). This chain's CDR3 is CASSFISAGELFF. The DNA of the CDR3 is TGTGCCAGCAGCTTCATTTCAGCCGGGGAGCTGTTTTTT. Using reference TRBV5-5 and TRBJ2-2 for the parts outside the CDR3, the full variable domain is DAGVTQSPTHLIKTRGQQVTLRCSPISGHKSVSWYQQVLGQGPQFIFQYYEKEERGRGNFPDRFSARQFPNYSSELNVNALLLGDSALYLCASSFISAGELFFGEGSRLTVL.

The chain joins TRBV4-1 to TRBJ2-3; D remains ambiguous. This CDR3 spans 15 amino acids. Per germline, CDR1 MGHRA and CDR2 YSYEKL. V lost 0 bases and J 2 bases, leaving 9 bases between the germline ends. The DNA for the CDR3 is TGCGCCAGCAGCCAAGAGGGCCTTAACACAGATACGCAGTATTTT. Encoded protein: CASSQEGLNTDTQYF.

The chain combines TRBV5-1 with TRBJ2-3; 7 bases are a match to TRBD2. The V segment lost 0 bases and the J segment 6 bases; nucleotides outside the gene matches: 7. CDR3 length equals 15 residues. Germline CDR1 SGHRS, CDR2 YFSETQ. CDR3 in amino acids: CASSLVAGRADTQYF. The DNA of the CDR3 is TGCGCCAGCAGCTTGGTAGCGGGCCGGGCGGATACGCAGTATTTT.

J is TRBJ2-3 and V is TRBV5-6; weak D call: TRBD1 (6 bases). The germline V gene encodes CDR1 SGHDT and CDR2 YYEEEE. V was pared by 3 bases and J by 4 bases, with 9 bases between. The CDR3 covers 13 residues. The CDR3 sequence is CASSYRVADTQYF. In nucleotides, the CDR3 is TGTGCCAGCAGCTACAGGGTGGCAGATACGCAGTATTTT.

The V gene is TRBV4-1, the J gene TRBJ2-5; 11 bases are a match to TRBD1. Gene TRBJ2-7 matches the end of the DNA better, so the J call may be wrong. CDR1 and CDR2 from the germline V gene are MGHRA and YSYEKL. The CDR3 runs to 15 residues. CDR3 in amino acids: CASSPRTGGWTEQYF. CDR3 sequence (DNA): TGCGCCAGCAGCCCTCGGACAGGGGGCTGGACCGAGCAGTACTTC.

The chain joins TRBV9 to TRBJ2-3; TRBD2 aligns across 15 bases. The ends lost 4 bases at V and 0 bases at J; junction bases unmatched: 3. Germline V lookup: CDR1 SGDLS, CDR2 YYNGEE. The CDR3 totals 17 residues. The CDR3 DNA reads as TGTGCCAGCAGCTCAGGGACTAGCGGGGGGAGCACAGATACGCAGTATTTT. Residues: CASSSGTSGGSTDTQYF. The variable domain in full, completed from reference TRBV9 and TRBJ2-3, reads DSGVTQTPKHLITATGQRVTLRCSPRSGDLSVYWYQQSLDQGLQFLIQYYNGEERAKGNILERFSAQQFPDLHSELNLSSLELGDSALYFCASSSGTSGGSTDTQYFGPGTRLTVL.

This clone was picked up a small number of times. The chain has TRBV4-2 and TRBJ1-2; TRBD1 agrees at 8 bases. The CDR3 totals 15 residues. Looked up from germline, CDR1 is LGHNA and CDR2 is YNFKEQ. With 2 bases clipped from V and 4 bases from J, the junction kept 6 bases outside the gene matches. The CDR3 nucleotides are TGTGCCAGCAGCCAATTTACAGGGGGAAGCTATGGCTACACCTTC. The encoded protein is CASSQFTGGSYGYTF.

The chain has TRBV29-1 and TRBJ2-1, with 8 bases lining up with TRBD2. V dropped 4 bases and J dropped 0; count of bases not matched to a gene: 8. Germline V gene data show CDR1 as SQVTM and CDR2 as ANQGSEA. This CDR3 is built from 16 residues. For the CDR3, the DNA is TGCAGCGTTGCCAATCTAGCGGGTAGCTCCTACAATGAGCAGTTCTTC. Translated, it gives CSVANLAGSSYNEQFF.

This chain joins TRBV7-3 and TRBJ2-2; 8 positions match TRBD1. This CDR3 is built from 14 residues. Germline values: CDR1 SGHTA, CDR2 FQGTGA. V was pared by 5 bases and J by 4 bases, with 3 bases of the junction left unmatched. CDR3 in DNA: TGTGCCAGCAGCCGCGGACAGGGCACCGGGGAGCTGTTTTTT. Its protein product is CASSRGQGTGELFF.

The chain combines TRBV6-1 with TRBJ2-3, with 11 bases fitting TRBD2. This CDR3 spans 15 amino acids. V trimming: 7 bases; J trimming: 1 base; junction bases outside the gene matches: 4. Germline V gene data show CDR1 as MNHNS and CDR2 as SASEGT. The CDR3 DNA sequence: TGTGCCAGCATCCCACTAGCGGGGGGCACAGATACGCAGTATTTT. The encoded protein is CASIPLAGGTDTQYF.

V usage is TRBV6-6 and J usage is TRBJ1-1; 8 bases line up with TRBD1. V dropped 8 bases and J dropped 5; count of bases not matched to a gene: 4. This CDR3 spans 12 amino acids. Germline V lookup: CDR1 MNHNY, CDR2 SVGAGI (reference sequence). CDR3 residues: CASGTGYTEAFF. Here the CDR3 DNA reads TGTGCCAGCGGGACAGGTTATACTGAAGCTTTCTTT.

The chain links TRBV11-2 to TRBJ2-5; D gene uncertain. The closer fit of TRBJ2-7 to the DNA end suggests the J call may be wrong. CDR1 and CDR2 from the germline V gene are SGHAT and FQNNGV. The length of the CDR3 is 13 residues. For the CDR3, the DNA is TGTGCCAGCAGCTTAGGGGCTGCCTACGAGCAGTACTTC. Its protein is CASSLGAAYEQYF.